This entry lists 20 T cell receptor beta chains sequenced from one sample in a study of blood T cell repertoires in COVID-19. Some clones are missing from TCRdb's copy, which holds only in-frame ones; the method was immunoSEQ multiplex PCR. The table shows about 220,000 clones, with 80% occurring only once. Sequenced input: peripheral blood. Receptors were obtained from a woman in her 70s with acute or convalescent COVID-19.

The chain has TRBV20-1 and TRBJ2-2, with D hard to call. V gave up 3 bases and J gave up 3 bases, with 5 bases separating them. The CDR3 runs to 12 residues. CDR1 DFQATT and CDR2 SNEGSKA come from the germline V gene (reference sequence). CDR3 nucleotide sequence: TGCAGTGCTAGTTCGGACACCGGGGAGCTGTTTTTT. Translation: CSASSDTGELFF.

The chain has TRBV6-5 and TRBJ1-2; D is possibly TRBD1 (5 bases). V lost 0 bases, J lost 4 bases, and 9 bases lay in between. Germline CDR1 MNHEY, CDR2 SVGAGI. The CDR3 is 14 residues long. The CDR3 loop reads CASSYSGAGYGYTF. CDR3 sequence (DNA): TGTGCCAGCAGTTACTCAGGGGCCGGCTATGGCTACACCTTC.

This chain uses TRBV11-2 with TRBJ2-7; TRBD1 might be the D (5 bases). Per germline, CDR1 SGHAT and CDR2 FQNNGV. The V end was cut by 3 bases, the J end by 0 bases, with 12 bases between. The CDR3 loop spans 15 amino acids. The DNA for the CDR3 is TGTGCCAGCAGCTTGGACCCGGACATCTCCTACGAGCAGTACTTC. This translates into CASSLDPDISYEQYF.

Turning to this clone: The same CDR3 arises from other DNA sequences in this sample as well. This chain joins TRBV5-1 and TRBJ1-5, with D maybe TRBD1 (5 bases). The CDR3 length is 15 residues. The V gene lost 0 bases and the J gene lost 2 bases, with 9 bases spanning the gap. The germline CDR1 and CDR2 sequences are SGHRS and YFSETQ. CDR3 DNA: TGCGCCAGCAGCTTGGCGGGGGGTGGCAATCAGCCCCAGCATTTT. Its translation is CASSLAGGGNQPQHF. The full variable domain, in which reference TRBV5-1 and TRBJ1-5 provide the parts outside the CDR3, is KAGVTQTPRYLIKTRGQQVTLSCSPISGHRSVSWYQQTPGQGLQFLFEYFSETQRNKGNFPGRFSGRQFSNSRSEMNVSTLELGDSALYLCASSLAGGGNQPQHFGDGTRLSIL.

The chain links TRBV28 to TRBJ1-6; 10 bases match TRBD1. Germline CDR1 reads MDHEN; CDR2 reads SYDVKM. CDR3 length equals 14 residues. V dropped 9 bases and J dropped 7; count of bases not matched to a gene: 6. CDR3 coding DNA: TGTGCCAGTCTTCCGGGACAGGGGAATTCACCCCTCCACTTT. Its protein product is CASLPGQGNSPLHF.

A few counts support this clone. This CDR3 reads CATSDGQEGLETQYF. CDR3 DNA: TGTGCCACCAGTGACGGACAGGAGGGTCTGGAGACCCAGTACTTC. The rearrangement uses TRBV24-1 and TRBJ2-5; D possibly corresponds to TRBD1 (7 bases). Trimming removed 4 bases at V and 5 bases at J, with 16 bases between. This CDR3 has 15 residues. In germline, CDR1 is KGHDR, CDR2 SFDVKD.

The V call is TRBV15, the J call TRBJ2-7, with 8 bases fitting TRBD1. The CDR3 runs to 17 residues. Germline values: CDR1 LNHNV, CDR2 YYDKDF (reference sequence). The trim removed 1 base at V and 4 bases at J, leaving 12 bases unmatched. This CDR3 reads CATSRGQGLLGIYEQYV. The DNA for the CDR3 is TGTGCCACCAGCAGAGGACAGGGGCTCTTGGGGATATACGAGCAGTACGTC.

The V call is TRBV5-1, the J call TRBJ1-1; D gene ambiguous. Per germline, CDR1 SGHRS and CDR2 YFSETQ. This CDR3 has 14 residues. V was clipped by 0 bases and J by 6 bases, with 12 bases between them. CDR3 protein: CASSLDILGAEAFF. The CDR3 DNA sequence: TGCGCCAGCAGCTTGGATATTTTGGGAGCTGAAGCTTTCTTT.

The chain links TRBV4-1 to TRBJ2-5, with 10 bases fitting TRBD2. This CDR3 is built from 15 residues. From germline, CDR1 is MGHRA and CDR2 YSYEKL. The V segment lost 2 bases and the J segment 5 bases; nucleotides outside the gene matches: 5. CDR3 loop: CASSQNSGGRETQYF. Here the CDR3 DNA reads TGCGCCAGCAGCCAAAATAGCGGGGGGCGGGAGACCCAGTACTTC.

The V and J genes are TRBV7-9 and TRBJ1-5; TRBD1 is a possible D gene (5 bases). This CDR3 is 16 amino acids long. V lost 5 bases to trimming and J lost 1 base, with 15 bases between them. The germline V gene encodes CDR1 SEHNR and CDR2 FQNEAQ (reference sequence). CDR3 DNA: TGTGCCAGCAGCCTCGATGGACAAGGCAGCAATCAGCCCCAGCATTTT. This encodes CASSLDGQGSNQPQHF. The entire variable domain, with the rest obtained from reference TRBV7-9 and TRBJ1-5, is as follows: DTGVSQNPRHKITKRGQNVTFRCDPISEHNRLYWYRQTLGQGPEFLTYFQNEAQLEKSRLLSDRFSAERPKGSFSTLEIQRTEQGDSAMYLCASSLDGQGSNQPQHFGDGTRLSIL.

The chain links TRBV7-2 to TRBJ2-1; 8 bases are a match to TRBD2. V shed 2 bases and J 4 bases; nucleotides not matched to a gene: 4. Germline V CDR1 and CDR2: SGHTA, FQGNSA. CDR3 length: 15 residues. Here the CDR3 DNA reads TGTGCCAGCAGCTTAAGCGGGGGCACTTACAATGAGCAGTTCTTC. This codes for CASSLSGGTYNEQFF.

CDR3 nucleotides: TGTGCCAGCAGCTTAAGACAGGGAGAAAACACCATATATTTT. It translates to CASSLRQGENTIYF. J is TRBJ1-3 and V is TRBV11-2, with 7 bases that match TRBD1. The CDR3 sequence is 14 residues long. Germline CDR1 is SGHAT and CDR2 is FQNNGV. V shed 2 bases, J shed 6 bases, and the junction held 4 bases outside the gene matches.

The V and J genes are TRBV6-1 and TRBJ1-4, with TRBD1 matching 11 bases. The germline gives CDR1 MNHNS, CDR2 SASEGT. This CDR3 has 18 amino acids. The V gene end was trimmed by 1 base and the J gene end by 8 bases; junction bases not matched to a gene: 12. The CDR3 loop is CASSEGSGGTGGWEKLFF. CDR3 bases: TGTGCCAGCAGTGAAGGATCGGGAGGGACAGGGGGTTGGGAAAAACTGTTTTTT.

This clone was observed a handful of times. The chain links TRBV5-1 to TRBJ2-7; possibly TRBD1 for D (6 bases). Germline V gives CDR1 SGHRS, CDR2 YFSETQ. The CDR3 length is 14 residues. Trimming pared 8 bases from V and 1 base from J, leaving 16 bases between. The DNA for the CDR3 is TGCGCCAGTAGGGGTAATGGACAGTCCTACGAGCAGTACTTC. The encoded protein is CASRGNGQSYEQYF.

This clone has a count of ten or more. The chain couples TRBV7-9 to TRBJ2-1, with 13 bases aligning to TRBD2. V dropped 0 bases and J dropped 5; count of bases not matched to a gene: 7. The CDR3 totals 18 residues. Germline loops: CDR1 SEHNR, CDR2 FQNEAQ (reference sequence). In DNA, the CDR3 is TGTGCCAGCAGCTTAGCCTACACTAGCGGGGGGGTCAACAATGAGCAGTTCTTC. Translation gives CASSLAYTSGGVNNEQFF.

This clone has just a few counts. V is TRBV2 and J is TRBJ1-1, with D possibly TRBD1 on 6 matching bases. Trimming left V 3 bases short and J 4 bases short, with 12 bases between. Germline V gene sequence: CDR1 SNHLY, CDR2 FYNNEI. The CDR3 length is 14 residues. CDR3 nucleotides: TGTGCCAGCAGTGACAGGGGTTGGGGCACTGAAGCTTTCTTT. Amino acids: CASSDRGWGTEAFF.

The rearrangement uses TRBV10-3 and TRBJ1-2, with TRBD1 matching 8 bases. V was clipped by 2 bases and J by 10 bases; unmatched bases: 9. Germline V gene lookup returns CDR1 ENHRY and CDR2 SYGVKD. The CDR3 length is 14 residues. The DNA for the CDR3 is TGTGCCATCAGTGAGCCGGGAGCGACAGGGGCCTACACCTTC. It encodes CAISEPGATGAYTF.

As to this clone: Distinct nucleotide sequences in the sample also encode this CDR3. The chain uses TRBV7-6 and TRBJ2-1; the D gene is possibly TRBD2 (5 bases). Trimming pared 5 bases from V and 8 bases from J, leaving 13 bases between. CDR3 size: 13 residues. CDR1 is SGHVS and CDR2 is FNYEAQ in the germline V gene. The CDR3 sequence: CASSRPRADEQFF. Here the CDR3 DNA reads TGTGCCAGCAGCCGACCGAGGGCGGATGAGCAGTTCTTC.

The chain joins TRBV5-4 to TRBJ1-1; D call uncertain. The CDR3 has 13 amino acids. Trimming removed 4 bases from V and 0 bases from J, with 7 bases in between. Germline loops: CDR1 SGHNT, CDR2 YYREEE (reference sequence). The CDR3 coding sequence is TGTGCCAGCAGCACCCAGATGAACACTGAAGCTTTCTTT. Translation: CASSTQMNTEAFF.

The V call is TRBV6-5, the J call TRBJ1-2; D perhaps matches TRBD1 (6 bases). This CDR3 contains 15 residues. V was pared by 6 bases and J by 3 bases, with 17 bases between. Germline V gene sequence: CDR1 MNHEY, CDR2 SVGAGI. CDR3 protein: CASSVRPRGDYGYTF. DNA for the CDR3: TGTGCCAGCAGCGTACGCCCCAGGGGCGACTATGGCTACACCTTC.